What follows are 10 T cell receptor beta chains derived from one specimen sequenced in a study of T cell repertoires in cytomegalovirus infection. MiXCR, run by TCRdb on the reads, gives a single entry per CDR3 protein. The profile shows roughly 500,000 distinct CDR3 sequences, about 33% of them singletons. For these TCRs, the target antigens are not known. The sample here was cultured PBMCs, taken from culture after CMV antigen stimulation. These receptor sequences come from a human donor in good health (CMV status not recorded). Some clones in this sample may be carry-over from other donors' samples.

The V and J genes are TRBV28 and TRBJ2-1; the match to TRBD1 covers 9 bases. The CDR3 spans 15 residues. The ends lost 5 bases at V and 3 bases at J; junction bases unmatched: 5. CDR1 is MDHEN, CDR2 SYDVKM, per germline. The DNA for the CDR3 is TGTGCCAGCAGTATAGGGACAGGGCGCTACAATGAGCAGTTCTTC. Encoded protein: CASSIGTGRYNEQFF.

This clonotype was recorded many times. The chain recombines TRBV7-2 with TRBJ2-5; D is undetermined. The CDR3 extends over 14 amino acids. Germline V gene sequence: CDR1 SGHTA, CDR2 FQGNSA. V shed 1 base and J shed 5 bases, with 11 bases lying between them. Written as DNA, the CDR3 is TGTGCCAGCAGCTTAGACCCAAAGAGGGAGACCCAGTACTTC. Its translation: CASSLDPKRETQYF.

The chain has TRBV7-6 and TRBJ2-7; a possible D gene is TRBD1 (6 bases). CDR3 length: 14 residues. Per germline, CDR1 SGHVS and CDR2 FNYEAQ. Trimming took 5 bases from V and 3 from J, leaving 14 bases between them. CDR3 protein: CASSARGFGYEQYF. In DNA, the CDR3 is TGTGCCAGCAGCGCAAGGGGGTTCGGCTACGAGCAGTACTTC.

This clonotype was seen many times. The chain has TRBV7-2 and TRBJ2-2; the D gene is possibly TRBD1 (7 bases). The CDR3 consists of 15 residues. Germline V gives CDR1 SGHTA, CDR2 FQGNSA. Trimming cost V 5 bases and J 4 bases, with 14 bases left between them. CDR3 amino acids: CASSPRQGGTGELFF. The DNA of the CDR3 is TGTGCCAGCAGCCCCCGACAGGGAGGCACCGGGGAGCTGTTTTTT.

This chain joins TRBV7-9 and TRBJ1-2, with D maybe TRBD1 (6 bases). Germline V CDR1 and CDR2: SEHNR, FQNEAQ (reference sequence). This CDR3 is 15 amino acids long. V dropped 6 bases and J dropped 8 bases, with 22 bases sitting between them. Here the CDR3 DNA reads TGTGCCAGCAGGAGTTTTGGATACGAAGGGGGGGGCTACACCTTC. Encoded protein: CASRSFGYEGGGYTF.

The CDR3 loop is CASSGGLAGGTYEQYF. The CDR3 nucleotides read TGTGCCAGCAGTGGGGGACTAGCGGGAGGAACCTACGAGCAGTACTTC. This sequence joins TRBV12-3 or TRBV12-4 and TRBJ2-7, with 15 bases that match TRBD2. The CDR3 length is 16 residues. The V segment lost 5 bases and the J segment 2 bases; nucleotides outside the gene matches: 4.

The rearrangement links TRBV24-1 to TRBJ1-2; 7 nucleotides match TRBD1. This CDR3 has 15 amino acids. Germline V CDR1 and CDR2: KGHDR, SFDVKD. V trimming: 3 bases; J trimming: 5 bases; junction bases outside the gene matches: 8. The CDR3 DNA reads as TGTGCCACCAGTGATACCAAACAGGGGAGATATGGCTACACCTTC. Translated: CATSDTKQGRYGYTF.

This clonotype has a handful of counts. V gene TRBV28 combines with J gene TRBJ2-5; D perhaps matches TRBD1 (5 bases). V lost 4 bases and J 5 bases, leaving 8 bases between the germline ends. Germline-derived CDR1 and CDR2 are MDHEN and SYDVKM. CDR3 size: 12 residues. The CDR3 DNA reads as TGTGCCAGCAGTTCAGGGCGCGAGACCCAGTACTTC. It encodes CASSSGRETQYF.

Comment on this clonotype: The conserved closing phenylalanine or tryptophan is absent in this CDR3, likely reflecting a read error. No DNA is shown, since the ends of the CDR3 on it are uncertain; the CDR3 is the one TCRdb lists. The chain employs TRBV4-1 and TRBJ2-1; the DNA was not used to check the table's D call, TRBD1. Counting both end residues, the CDR3 totals 12 amino acids. Per the germline V gene, CDR1 is MGHRA and CDR2 is YSYEKL. This chain's CDR3 is CASSLPGQQQLL.

This rearrangement joins TRBV6-6 to TRBJ2-1; D is uncertain. The CDR3 covers 16 residues. Germline V gene lookup returns CDR1 MNHNY and CDR2 SVGAGI (reference sequence). The V gene lost 2 bases and the J gene lost 4 bases, with 15 bases spanning the gap. For the CDR3, the DNA is TGTGCCAGCAGTTACGATCCACTGCCCCCTTACAATGAGCAGTTCTTC. Encoded protein: CASSYDPLPPYNEQFF.